This is a list of T cell receptor beta chains from one sample in a study of OX40 agonist ivuxolimab in advanced cancers. The protocol was immunoSEQ multiplex PCR, while the TCRdb copy is restricted to in-frame clones and leaves out a portion. In the table there are fewer than 85,000 clones, 70% to 90% of which are singletons. Here the sequenced sample was CD4+ or CD8+ T cells sorted from blood, taken in a trial of the OX40 agonist ivuxolimab. All receptors derive from an adult with an advanced solid tumor such as melanoma, head and neck, liver or kidney cancer. CDR3s include the opening cysteine and the closing phenylalanine or tryptophan. A D gene is named only where the DNA matches it firmly. Not all rows give a size; the values are once, few, many and, for expanded clones, a class.

v_gene: TRBV19
j_gene: TRBJ2-5
abundance: .
d_gene: .
CDR3nt: TGTGCCAGTAGTATGGCCGCCGAGACCCAGTACTTC
CDR3aa: CASSMAAETQYF

v_gene: TRBV29-1
j_gene: TRBJ1-2
abundance: .
d_gene: .
CDR3nt: TGCAGCGACGAACGGGGGGAATACTATGGCTACACCTTC
CDR3aa: CSDERGEYYGYTF

v_gene: TRBV21-1
j_gene: TRBJ1-5
abundance: .
d_gene: .
CDR3nt: TGTGCCAGCAGCAAGAACAGACAGGGTCGCAATCAGCCCCAGCATTTT
CDR3aa: CASSKNRQGRNQPQHF

v_gene: TRBV6-6
j_gene: TRBJ1-1
abundance: .
d_gene: .
CDR3nt: TGTGCCAGCAGTTATGGGTATGCTGAAGCTTTCTTT
CDR3aa: CASSYGYAEAFF

v_gene: TRBV29-1
j_gene: TRBJ2-5
abundance: .
d_gene: .
CDR3nt: TGCAGCGTTGAAGATACTAGTAGAGTGACCCAGTACTTC
CDR3aa: CSVEDTSRVTQYF

v_gene: TRBV5-5
j_gene: TRBJ1-6
abundance: .
d_gene: .
CDR3nt: TGTGCCAGCAGCTCGGGGGGGTCCGGGTTTTCACCCCTCCACTTT
CDR3aa: CASSSGGSGFSPLHF

v_gene: TRBV29-1
j_gene: TRBJ1-5
abundance: .
d_gene: .
CDR3nt: TGCAGCGTTGAAGAAGGCAGGGATCAGCCCCAGCATTTT
CDR3aa: CSVEEGRDQPQHF

v_gene: TRBV30
j_gene: TRBJ1-5
abundance: .
d_gene: .
CDR3nt: TGTGCCTGGAGTGTACGGAATCAGCCCCAGCATTTT
CDR3aa: CAWSVRNQPQHF

v_gene: TRBV7-9
j_gene: TRBJ1-1
abundance: once
d_gene: .
CDR3nt: TGTGCCAGCAGCAAATCCGGGGTAGGGGACACTGAAGCTTTCTTT
CDR3aa: CASSKSGVGDTEAFF

v_gene: TRBV10-2
j_gene: TRBJ1-5
abundance: .
d_gene: .
CDR3nt: TGCGCCAGCACAAAACAGATGGATCAGCCCCAGCATTTT
CDR3aa: CASTKQMDQPQHF

v_gene: TRBV19
j_gene: TRBJ2-2
abundance: .
d_gene: .
CDR3nt: TGTGCCAGTAGTATGAGGGTTACCGGGGAGCTGTTTTTT
CDR3aa: CASSMRVTGELFF

v_gene: TRBV6-5
j_gene: TRBJ2-7
abundance: .
d_gene: TRBD2
CDR3nt: TGTGCCAGCTCCTCCCTTTGGGGGAGGGTGAAGCAGTACTTC
CDR3aa: CASSSLWGRVKQYF

v_gene: TRBV30
j_gene: TRBJ2-3
abundance: .
d_gene: TRBD1
CDR3nt: TGTGCCTGGAGCCCAGGGGGCCGTAGCACAGATACGCAGTATTTT
CDR3aa: CAWSPGGRSTDTQYF

v_gene: TRBV27
j_gene: TRBJ2-6
abundance: .
d_gene: TRBD1
CDR3nt: TGTGCCAGCACCTTGACAGGGACCTCTGGGGCCAACGTCCTGACTTTC
CDR3aa: CASTLTGTSGANVLTF

v_gene: TRBV10-1
j_gene: TRBJ2-1
abundance: .
d_gene: TRBD2
CDR3nt: TGCGCCAGCAGTGAAGGACTAGCGCACAATGAGCAGTTCTTC
CDR3aa: CASSEGLAHNEQFF

v_gene: TRBV11-2
j_gene: TRBJ2-7
abundance: .
d_gene: TRBD1
CDR3nt: TGTGCCAGCAGCTTGGACAGGGGGCGGTACGAGCAGTACTTC
CDR3aa: CASSLDRGRYEQYF

v_gene: TRBV2
j_gene: TRBJ2-7
abundance: .
d_gene: TRBD2
CDR3nt: TGTGCCAGCAGGCGACTAGCGGGAGGCTACGAGCAGTACTTC
CDR3aa: CASRRLAGGYEQYF

v_gene: TRBV5-8
j_gene: TRBJ1-2
abundance: .
d_gene: .
CDR3nt: TGTGCCAGCAGCTTGGTTTCAGTCTATGGCTACACCTTC
CDR3aa: CASSLVSVYGYTF

v_gene: TRBV4-1
j_gene: TRBJ2-7
abundance: .
d_gene: TRBD2
CDR3nt: TGCGCCAGCAGCCAAGGCAACTTAGCGGGAGACCCCTACGAGCAGTACTTC
CDR3aa: CASSQGNLAGDPYEQYF

v_gene: TRBV7-2
j_gene: TRBJ2-6
abundance: .
d_gene: TRBD1
CDR3nt: TGTGCCAGCGGGCGACAGGGGGCGGGGGCTGGGGCCAACGTCCTGACTTTC
CDR3aa: CASGRQGAGAGANVLTF

v_gene: TRBV7-8
j_gene: TRBJ1-2
abundance: .
d_gene: .
CDR3nt: TGTGCCAGCAGCTTCAGAGCAGCTAACTATGGCTACACCTTC
CDR3aa: CASSFRAANYGYTF

v_gene: TRBV18
j_gene: TRBJ2-5
abundance: once
d_gene: TRBD1
CDR3nt: TGTGCCAGCTCGCTCCTAACTACAGGGGGTGAGACCCAGTACTTC
CDR3aa: CASSLLTTGGETQYF

v_gene: TRBV6-4
j_gene: TRBJ2-4
abundance: .
d_gene: .
CDR3nt: TGTGCCAGCAGGGCCGGAGGCGGACTAGCCAAAAACATTCAGTACTTC
CDR3aa: CASRAGGGLAKNIQYF

v_gene: TRBV30
j_gene: TRBJ1-1
abundance: .
d_gene: .
CDR3nt: TGTGCCTGGAGTGTACGGACCGACACTGAAGCTTTCTTT
CDR3aa: CAWSVRTDTEAFF

v_gene: TRBV30
j_gene: TRBJ2-7
abundance: .
d_gene: TRBD2
CDR3nt: TGTGCCTGGAGTCCAGGACTAGTAGGCTACGAGCAGTACTTC
CDR3aa: CAWSPGLVGYEQYF

v_gene: TRBV7-8
j_gene: TRBJ2-6
abundance: .
d_gene: .
CDR3nt: TGTGCCAGCCGCCTTCCTCGGGGCAACTGGAGCTCTGGGGCCAACGTCCTGACTTTC
CDR3aa: CASRLPRGNWSSGANVLTF

v_gene: TRBV7-9
j_gene: TRBJ1-5
abundance: .
d_gene: .
CDR3nt: TGTGCCAGCAGCTTCCCGGAGCAGGAAGGCAATCAGCCCCAGCATTTT
CDR3aa: CASSFPEQEGNQPQHF

v_gene: TRBV30
j_gene: TRBJ2-3
abundance: .
d_gene: TRBD2
CDR3nt: TGTGCCTGGAGTGGGGGACTAGACACAGATACGCAGTATTTT
CDR3aa: CAWSGGLDTDTQYF

v_gene: TRBV6-5
j_gene: TRBJ2-7
abundance: .
d_gene: .
CDR3nt: TGTGCCAGCAGTTATTTACGGGACGGCGAGCAGTACTTC
CDR3aa: CASSYLRDGEQYF

v_gene: TRBV5-6
j_gene: TRBJ1-1
abundance: .
d_gene: .
CDR3nt: TGTGCCAGCAGCCAAGGGGTTGGGGCTTTCTTT
CDR3aa: CASSQGVGAFF

v_gene: TRBV30
j_gene: TRBJ2-3
abundance: .
d_gene: .
CDR3nt: TGTGCCTGGAGTGTATCTCGAGATACGCAGTATTTT
CDR3aa: CAWSVSRDTQYF

v_gene: TRBV29-1
j_gene: TRBJ2-1
abundance: .
d_gene: .
CDR3nt: TGCAGCGTCTCCCCTCCCGGGACGCGATTCCGCAATGAGCAGTTCTTC
CDR3aa: CSVSPPGTRFRNEQFF

v_gene: TRBV7-2
j_gene: TRBJ2-1
abundance: .
d_gene: TRBD2
CDR3nt: TGTGCCAGCAGCGTACTAGCGGGGGGGCCCGATGAGCAGTTCTTC
CDR3aa: CASSVLAGGPDEQFF

v_gene: TRBV28
j_gene: TRBJ1-5
abundance: .
d_gene: .
CDR3nt: TGTGCCAGCAGTTTCCAGGGGCGCAATCAGCCCCAGCATTTT
CDR3aa: CASSFQGRNQPQHF

v_gene: TRBV20-1
j_gene: TRBJ2-3
abundance: .
d_gene: .
CDR3nt: TGCAGTGCTAGAGCTGGAGATACGCAGTATTTT
CDR3aa: CSARAGDTQYF

v_gene: TRBV7-2
j_gene: TRBJ2-7
abundance: .
d_gene: TRBD2
CDR3nt: TGTGCCAGCGGGGGGCGGGGGGCCGAGCAGTACTTC
CDR3aa: CASGGRGAEQYF

v_gene: TRBV6-5
j_gene: TRBJ1-5
abundance: .
d_gene: TRBD1
CDR3nt: TGTGCCAGCAGCCGACGACAGGGCGGCAATCAGCCCCAGCATTTT
CDR3aa: CASSRRQGGNQPQHF

v_gene: TRBV5-6
j_gene: TRBJ1-6
abundance: .
d_gene: .
CDR3nt: TGTGCCAGCAGCTTGGGGGTAAATTCACCCCTCCACTTT
CDR3aa: CASSLGVNSPLHF

v_gene: TRBV2
j_gene: TRBJ1-6
abundance: .
d_gene: .
CDR3nt: TGTGCCAGCAGTGCTGTACAGGTCCATAATTCACCCCTCCACTTT
CDR3aa: CASSAVQVHNSPLHF

v_gene: TRBV6-6
j_gene: TRBJ1-2
abundance: .
d_gene: TRBD1
CDR3nt: TGTGCCAGCACCACCCCCGGGACAGGGACCTATGGCTACACCTTC
CDR3aa: CASTTPGTGTYGYTF

v_gene: TRBV11-2
j_gene: TRBJ1-2
abundance: once
d_gene: .
CDR3nt: TGTGCCAGCAGCTTAGATCTTTATGGCTACACCTTC
CDR3aa: CASSLDLYGYTF

v_gene: TRBV2
j_gene: TRBJ1-2
abundance: few
d_gene: .
CDR3nt: TGTGCCAGCAGCCCCAGGGGCCGTGATGGCTACACCTTC
CDR3aa: CASSPRGRDGYTF

v_gene: TRBV7-6
j_gene: TRBJ2-5
abundance: .
d_gene: .
CDR3nt: TGTGCCAGCAGCTTAGCGGGGTCGGAGACCCAGTACTTC
CDR3aa: CASSLAGSETQYF

v_gene: TRBV6-6
j_gene: TRBJ1-5
abundance: .
d_gene: .
CDR3nt: TGTGCCAGCAGTTCGGGAGGTGGGGGCAATCAGCCCCAGCATTTT
CDR3aa: CASSSGGGGNQPQHF

v_gene: TRBV28
j_gene: TRBJ1-2
abundance: .
d_gene: .
CDR3nt: TGTGCCAGCACCGTGGGGACCGCAGCTGGCTACACCTTC
CDR3aa: CASTVGTAAGYTF

v_gene: TRBV6-4
j_gene: TRBJ2-5
abundance: .
d_gene: .
CDR3nt: TGTGCCAGCAGTGAAAACAGACAAGAGACCCAGTACTTC
CDR3aa: CASSENRQETQYF

v_gene: TRBV6-5
j_gene: TRBJ2-3
abundance: .
d_gene: .
CDR3nt: TGTGCCAGCATCTCCCCGGGACTGGGGGATACGCAGTATTTT
CDR3aa: CASISPGLGDTQYF

v_gene: TRBV27
j_gene: TRBJ1-2
abundance: .
d_gene: .
CDR3nt: TGTGCCAGCATCTTCCGACAGATCTACTATGGCTACACCTTC
CDR3aa: CASIFRQIYYGYTF